What follows is one T cell receptor (beta chain) and its context. These data belong to a study of blood T cell repertoires in COVID-19. The V end was cut by 1 base, the J end by 4 bases, with 20 bases between. The CDR3 is 17 residues long. Looked up from germline, CDR1 is SGHTA and CDR2 is FQGNSA. Repertoires were generated with immunoSEQ multiplex PCR, while TCRdb's copy carries only in-frame clones and drops some. The sample has fewer than 150,000 clones, approximately 80% seen once; the top ten hold roughly 8.6%. The sequence derives from a woman aged 80 or over in a cohort sampled during active or convalescent COVID-19. The gene calls are TRBV7-2 and TRBJ2-7; possibly TRBD1 for D (7 bases). What was sequenced was peripheral blood. CDR3 residues: CASSLGRGNRGGYEQYV. The CDR3 bases are TGTGCCAGCAGCTTAGGGCGTGGGAACAGGGGAGGATACGAGCAGTACGTC.